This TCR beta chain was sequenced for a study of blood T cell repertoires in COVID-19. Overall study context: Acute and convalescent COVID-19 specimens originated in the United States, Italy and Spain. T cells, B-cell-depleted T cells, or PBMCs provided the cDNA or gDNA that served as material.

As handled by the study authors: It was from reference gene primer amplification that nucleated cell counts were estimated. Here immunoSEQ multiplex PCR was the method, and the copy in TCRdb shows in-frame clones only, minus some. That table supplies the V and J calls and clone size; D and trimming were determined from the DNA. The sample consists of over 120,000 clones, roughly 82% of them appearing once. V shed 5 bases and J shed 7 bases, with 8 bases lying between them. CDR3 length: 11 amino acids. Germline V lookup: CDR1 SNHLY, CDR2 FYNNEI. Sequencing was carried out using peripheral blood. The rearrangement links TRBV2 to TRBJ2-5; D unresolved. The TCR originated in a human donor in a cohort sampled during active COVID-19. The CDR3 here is CASSPAGTQYF. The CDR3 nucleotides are TGTGCCAGCAGTCCCGCCGGGACCCAGTACTTC.